The 3 T cell receptor beta chains reported below all come from one sample, sequenced in a study of T cell responses to AZD1222 COVID-19 vaccine. The protocol was immunoSEQ multiplex PCR, while the TCRdb copy is restricted to in-frame clones and leaves out a portion. This repertoire shows more than 80,000 clones, around 90% found once; its top ten account for approximately 8%. Material: peripheral blood, obtained 28 days after the second AZD1222 dose. These receptors were obtained from an adult who received the AZD1222 COVID-19 vaccine.

The chain joins TRBV3-1 (or the pseudogene TRBV3-2) to TRBJ2-7; the D gene is possibly TRBD2 (6 bases). This CDR3 region has 17 residues. Germline V lookup: CDR1 LGHDT, CDR2 YNNKEL (reference sequence). Trimming stripped 0 bases from V and 0 bases from J, with 15 bases between. CDR3 protein: CASSQDLGTGSSYEQYF. The CDR3 nucleotides read TGTGCCAGCAGCCAAGATTTGGGGACTGGGAGCTCCTACGAGCAGTACTTC.

The V and J genes are TRBV9 and TRBJ2-3; 7 nucleotides match TRBD1. The V gene end was trimmed by 0 bases and the J gene end by 5 bases; junction bases not matched to a gene: 6. The germline V gene has CDR1 SGDLS and CDR2 YYNGEE. This CDR3 has 15 amino acids. The DNA of the CDR3 is TGTGCCAGCAGCGTAGGGGACAGTTTGGGAGATACGCAGTATTTT. It specifies CASSVGDSLGDTQYF.

In this sample, this clone turned up once. The chain links TRBV4-3 to TRBJ2-5, with 7 bases aligning to TRBD1. The germline gives CDR1 LGHNA, CDR2 YSLEER. Trimming took 2 bases from V and 4 from J; bases not matched to a gene: 13. CDR3 length: 17 residues. CDR3 coding DNA: TGCGCCAGCAGCCAAATTTGGGACAGATCGAGGACAGAGACCCAGTACTTC. Its protein is CASSQIWDRSRTETQYF.